This entry concerns a single T cell receptor beta chain. Assay used: immunoSEQ multiplex PCR; TCRdb lists only in-frame clones, some missing. The table has some 230,000 clones, about four fifths seen once. The sample originates from a study of blood T cell repertoires in COVID-19. Study at large: Whether acute or convalescent, the COVID-19 samples came from the United States, Italy and Spain. The analysed material was cDNA or gDNA that came from T cells, B-cell-depleted T cells, or PBMCs.

Germline V gives CDR1 MGHRA, CDR2 YSYEKL. J gave up 0 bases and V 6 bases, and 8 bases lay outside the gene matches. This CDR3 region has 16 residues. The rearrangement uses TRBV4-1 and TRBJ1-1; 9 nucleotides agree with TRBD1. The sequence was obtained from a young woman who had recovered from COVID-19. Sequences were obtained from peripheral blood. The CDR3: CASSDRGFLLNTEAFF. CDR3 nucleotides: TGCGCCAGCAGTGACAGGGGGTTTTTGTTGAACACTGAAGCTTTCTTT.